This TCR beta chain was recorded in a study of blood T cell repertoires in COVID-19. Data came from immunoSEQ multiplex PCR; TCRdb stores just in-frame clones and leaves some out. The sample has more than 250,000 clones, 75% to 90% seen once. There are 17 residues in the CDR3. Per the germline V gene, CDR1 is MNHEY and CDR2 is SMNVEV (reference sequence). V lost 5 bases to trimming and J lost 0 bases; unmatched junction nucleotides: 7. The sequence was obtained from a man between 60 and 70 years old who had recovered from COVID-19. What was sequenced was peripheral blood. The V call is TRBV27, the J call TRBJ2-6, with 7 positions matching TRBD1. The CDR3 spells CASSRTGTSSGANVLTF. CDR3 bases: TGTGCCAGCAGTAGGACAGGCACCAGCTCTGGGGCCAACGTCCTGACTTTC.